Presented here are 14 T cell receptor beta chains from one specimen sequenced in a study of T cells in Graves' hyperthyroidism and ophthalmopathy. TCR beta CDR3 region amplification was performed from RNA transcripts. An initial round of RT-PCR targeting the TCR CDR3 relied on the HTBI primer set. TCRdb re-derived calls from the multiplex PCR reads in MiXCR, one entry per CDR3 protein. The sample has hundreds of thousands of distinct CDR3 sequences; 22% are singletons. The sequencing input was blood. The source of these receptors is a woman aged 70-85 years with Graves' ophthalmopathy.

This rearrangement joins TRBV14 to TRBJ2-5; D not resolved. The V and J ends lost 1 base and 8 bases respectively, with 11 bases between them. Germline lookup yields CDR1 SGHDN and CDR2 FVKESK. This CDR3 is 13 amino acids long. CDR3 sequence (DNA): TGTGCCAGCAGCCAAGGTCCCCGATTAACCCAGTACTTC. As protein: CASSQGPRLTQYF.

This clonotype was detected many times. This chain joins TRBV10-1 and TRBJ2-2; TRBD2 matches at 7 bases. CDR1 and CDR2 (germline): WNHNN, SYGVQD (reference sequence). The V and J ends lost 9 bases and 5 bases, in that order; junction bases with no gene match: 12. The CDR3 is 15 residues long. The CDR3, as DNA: TGCGCCAGATTAGTTGGCGGGAGAGGGACCGGGGAGCTGTTTTTT. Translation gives CARLVGGRGTGELFF.

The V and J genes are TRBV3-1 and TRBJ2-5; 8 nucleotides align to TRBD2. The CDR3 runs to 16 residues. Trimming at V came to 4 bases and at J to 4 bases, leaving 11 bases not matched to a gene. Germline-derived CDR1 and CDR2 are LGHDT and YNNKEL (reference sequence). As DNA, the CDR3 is TGTGCCAGCAGCCCCGGGACTAGATCGGGAGGAGAGACCCAGTACTTC. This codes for CASSPGTRSGGETQYF.

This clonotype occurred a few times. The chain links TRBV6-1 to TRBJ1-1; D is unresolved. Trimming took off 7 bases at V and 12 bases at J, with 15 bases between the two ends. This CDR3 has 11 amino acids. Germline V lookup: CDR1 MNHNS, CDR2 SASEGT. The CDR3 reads CASTRSDLTFF. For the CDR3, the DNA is TGTGCCAGCACCCGGTCCGATCTCACTTTCTTT.

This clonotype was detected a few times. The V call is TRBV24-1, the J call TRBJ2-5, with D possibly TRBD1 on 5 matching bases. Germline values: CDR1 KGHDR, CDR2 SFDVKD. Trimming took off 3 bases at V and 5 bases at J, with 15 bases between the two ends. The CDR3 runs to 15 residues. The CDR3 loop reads CATSDGRWGQETQYF. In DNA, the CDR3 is TGTGCCACCAGTGATGGGCGTTGGGGCCAGGAGACCCAGTACTTC.

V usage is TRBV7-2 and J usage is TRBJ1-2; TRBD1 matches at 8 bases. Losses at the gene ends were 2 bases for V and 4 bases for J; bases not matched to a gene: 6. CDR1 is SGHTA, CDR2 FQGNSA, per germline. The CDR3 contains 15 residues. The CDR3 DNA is TGTGCCAGCAGCTTAAGAAATCAGGGGGCCTATGGCTACACCTTC. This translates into CASSLRNQGAYGYTF.

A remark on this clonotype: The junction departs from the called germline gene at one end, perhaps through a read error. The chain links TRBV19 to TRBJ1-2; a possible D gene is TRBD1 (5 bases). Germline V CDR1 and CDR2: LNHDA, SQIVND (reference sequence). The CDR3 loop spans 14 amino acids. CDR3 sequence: CASTTSGLVYGYTF. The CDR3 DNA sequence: TGTGCCAGTACCACTTCGGGGCTGGTCTATGGCTATACCTTC.

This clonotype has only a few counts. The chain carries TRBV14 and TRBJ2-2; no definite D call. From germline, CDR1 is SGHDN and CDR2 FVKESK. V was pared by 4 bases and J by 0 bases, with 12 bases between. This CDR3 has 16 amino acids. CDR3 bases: TGTGCCAGCAGCCCTAGAAGGTCTGCGAACACCGGGGAGCTGTTTTTT. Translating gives CASSPRRSANTGELFF.

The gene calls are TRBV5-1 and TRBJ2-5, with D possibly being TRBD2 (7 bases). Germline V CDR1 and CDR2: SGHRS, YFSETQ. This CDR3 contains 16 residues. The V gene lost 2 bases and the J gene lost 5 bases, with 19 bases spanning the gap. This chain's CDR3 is CASSFLHGGAEETQYF. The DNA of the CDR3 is TGCGCCAGCAGCTTTTTACATGGGGGGGCGGAGGAGACCCAGTACTTC.

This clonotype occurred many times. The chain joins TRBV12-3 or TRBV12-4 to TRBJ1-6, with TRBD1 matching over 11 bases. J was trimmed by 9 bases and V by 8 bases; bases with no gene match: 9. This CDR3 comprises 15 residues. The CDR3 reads CASSSGTGGSSPLHF. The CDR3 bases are TGTGCCAGCTCCTCCGGGACAGGGGGAAGTTCACCCCTCCACTTT.

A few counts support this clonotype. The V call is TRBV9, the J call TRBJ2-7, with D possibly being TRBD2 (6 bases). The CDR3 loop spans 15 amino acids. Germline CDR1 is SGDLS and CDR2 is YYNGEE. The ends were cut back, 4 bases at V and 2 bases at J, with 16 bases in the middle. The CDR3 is CASSSAGYFAYEQYF. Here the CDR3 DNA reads TGTGCCAGCAGCTCCGCGGGATATTTTGCCTACGAGCAGTACTTC.

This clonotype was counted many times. CDR3 nucleotide sequence: TGTGCCAGCAGCTTAAGACGACTAGCGGGAGGGCTGGCTTACAATGAGCAGTTCTTC. This encodes CASSLRRLAGGLAYNEQFF. J is TRBJ2-1 and V is TRBV7-2; 14 bases match TRBD2. V shed 2 bases and J 4 bases; nucleotides not matched to a gene: 10. The V gene's germline CDR1 is SGHTA and CDR2 FQGNSA. The CDR3 is 19 residues long.

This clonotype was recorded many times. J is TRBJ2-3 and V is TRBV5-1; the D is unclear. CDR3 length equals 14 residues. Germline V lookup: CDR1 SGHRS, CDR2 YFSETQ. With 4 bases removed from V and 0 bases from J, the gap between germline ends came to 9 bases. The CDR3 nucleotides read TGCGCCAGCAGCACCGGACCAAGCACAGATACGCAGTATTTT. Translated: CASSTGPSTDTQYF.

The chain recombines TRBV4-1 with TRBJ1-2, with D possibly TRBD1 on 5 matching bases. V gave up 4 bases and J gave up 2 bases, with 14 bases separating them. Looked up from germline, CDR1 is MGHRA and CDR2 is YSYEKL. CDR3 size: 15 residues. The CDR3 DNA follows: TGCGCCAGCAGCCCGGGGGGAGGGAAGAACTATGGCTACACCTTC. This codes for CASSPGGGKNYGYTF.